This TCR beta chain was recovered during a study of blood T cells in healthy people across ages. Total RNA was extracted at no less than 5.5 micrograms per sample. The length of the CDR3 is 14 residues. The germline CDR1 and CDR2 sequences are DFQATT and SNEGSKA (reference sequence). A few counts support this clonotype. What it binds is not known. One end of the junction fails to match germline, which may point to a read error. Next came a second PCR, run for about 7 to 11 cycles, which used a sample-barcoded 5' primer along with a J-beta primer mix. MiXCR was run by TCRdb on the 5' RACE reads, yielding one entry per CDR3 protein. The sample has around 1,700,000 distinct CDR3 sequences; approximately 30% are singletons. General study results and limits: More naive CD4+ cells and higher diversity marked long-lived donors relative to aged donors.

V usage is TRBV20-1 and J usage is TRBJ2-3, with a weak D call TRBD2 (6 bases). Sequenced input: blood. The sequence was collected from a woman in her 30s in good health. CDR3 sequence (DNA): TGCAGTACTAGGGACTCCCTTAGCACAGATACGCAGTATTTT. Its protein product is CSTRDSLSTDTQYF.